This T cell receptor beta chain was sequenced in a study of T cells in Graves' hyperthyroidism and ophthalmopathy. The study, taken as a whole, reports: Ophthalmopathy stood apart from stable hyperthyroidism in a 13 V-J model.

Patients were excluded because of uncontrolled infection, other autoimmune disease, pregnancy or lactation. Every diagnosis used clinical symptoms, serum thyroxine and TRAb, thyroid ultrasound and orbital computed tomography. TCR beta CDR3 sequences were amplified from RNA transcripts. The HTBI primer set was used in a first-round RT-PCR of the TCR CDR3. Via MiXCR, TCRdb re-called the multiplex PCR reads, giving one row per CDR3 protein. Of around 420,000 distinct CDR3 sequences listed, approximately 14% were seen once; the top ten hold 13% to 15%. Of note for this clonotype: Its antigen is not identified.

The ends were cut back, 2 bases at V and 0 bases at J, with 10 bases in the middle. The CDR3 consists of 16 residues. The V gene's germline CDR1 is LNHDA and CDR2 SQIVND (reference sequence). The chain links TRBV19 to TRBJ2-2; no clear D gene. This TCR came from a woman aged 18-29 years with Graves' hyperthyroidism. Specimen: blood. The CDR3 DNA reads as TGTGCCAGTAGTATACTTACTTGGACGAACACCGGGGAGCTGTTTTTT. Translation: CASSILTWTNTGELFF.